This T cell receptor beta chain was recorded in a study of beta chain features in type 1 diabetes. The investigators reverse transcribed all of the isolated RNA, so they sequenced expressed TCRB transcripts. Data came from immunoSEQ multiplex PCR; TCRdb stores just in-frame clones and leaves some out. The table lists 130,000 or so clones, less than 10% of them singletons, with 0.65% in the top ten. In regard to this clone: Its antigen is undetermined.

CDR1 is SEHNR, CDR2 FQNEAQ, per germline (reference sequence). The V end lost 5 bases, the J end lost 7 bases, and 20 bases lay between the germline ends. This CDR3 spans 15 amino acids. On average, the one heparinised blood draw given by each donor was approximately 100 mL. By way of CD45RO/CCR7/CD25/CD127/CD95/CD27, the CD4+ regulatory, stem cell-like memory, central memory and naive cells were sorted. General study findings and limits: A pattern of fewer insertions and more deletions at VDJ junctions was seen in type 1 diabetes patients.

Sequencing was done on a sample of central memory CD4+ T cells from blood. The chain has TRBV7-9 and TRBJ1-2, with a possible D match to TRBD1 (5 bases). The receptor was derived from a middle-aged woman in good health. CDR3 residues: CASSLLRAGPRGYTF. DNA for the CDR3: TGTGCCAGCAGCCTCCTTCGGGCAGGGCCTCGTGGCTACACCTTC.